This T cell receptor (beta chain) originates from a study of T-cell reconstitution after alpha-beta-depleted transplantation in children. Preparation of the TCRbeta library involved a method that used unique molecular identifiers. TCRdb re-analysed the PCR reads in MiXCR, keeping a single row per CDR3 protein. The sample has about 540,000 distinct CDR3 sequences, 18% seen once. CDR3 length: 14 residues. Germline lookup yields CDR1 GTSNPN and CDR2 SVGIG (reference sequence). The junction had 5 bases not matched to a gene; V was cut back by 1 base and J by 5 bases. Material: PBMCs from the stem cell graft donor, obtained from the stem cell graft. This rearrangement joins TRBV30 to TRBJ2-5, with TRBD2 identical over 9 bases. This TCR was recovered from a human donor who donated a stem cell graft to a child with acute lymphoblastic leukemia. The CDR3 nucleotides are TGTGCCTGGAGTGAGGGACTAGCCCTGGAGACCCAGTACTTC. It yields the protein CAWSEGLALETQYF.